The 18 T cell receptor beta chains given below trace back to one sample, sequenced in a study of Ad26.COV2.S vaccination and SARS-CoV-2 variants. The table came from immunoSEQ multiplex PCR; TCRdb's copy has only in-frame clones and leaves some out. The data hold 43,000 or so clones, with roughly 80% observed a single time. The material sequenced was peripheral blood, taken after recovery from COVID-19. These receptors were collected from a human donor who had recovered from COVID-19.

This chain uses TRBV14 with TRBJ2-7; D is unclear. CDR1 and CDR2 (germline): SGHDN, FVKESK. This CDR3 contains 14 residues. The V end was cut by 4 bases, the J end by 3 bases, with 13 bases between. The CDR3 nucleotides read TGTGCCAGCAGCCTCCCCGGACCTTTCTACGAGCAGTACTTC. Residues: CASSLPGPFYEQYF.

The rearrangement links TRBV5-6 to TRBJ2-1, with a tentative D call TRBD2 (6 bases). V lost 0 bases, J lost 5 bases, and 21 bases lay in between. The CDR3 runs 18 residues. Germline values: CDR1 SGHDT, CDR2 YYEEEE. The CDR3 here is CASSLGLSGGGSNNEQFF. The CDR3 DNA follows: TGTGCCAGCAGCTTGGGGTTGAGTGGAGGAGGGAGTAACAATGAGCAGTTCTTC.

The rearrangement links TRBV20-1 to TRBJ1-1; unclear D gene. The CDR3 consists of 10 residues. The germline V and J ends were trimmed by 5 bases and 11 bases, with 12 bases remaining between them. In germline, CDR1 is DFQATT, CDR2 SNEGSKA (reference sequence). In DNA, the CDR3 is TGCAGTGCTCATGATCACGGGGCTTTCTTT. Its translation: CSAHDHGAFF.

V usage is TRBV7-9 and J usage is TRBJ2-5; D is unclear. The ends were cut back, 2 bases at V and 2 bases at J, with 9 bases in the middle. This CDR3 spans 14 amino acids. CDR1 and CDR2 (germline): SEHNR, FQNEAQ (reference sequence). CDR3: CASSLRNGQETQYF. CDR3 nucleotides: TGTGCCAGCAGCTTAAGGAACGGACAAGAGACCCAGTACTTC.

V usage is TRBV18 and J usage is TRBJ1-2; D may be TRBD1 (5 bases). Germline CDR1 and CDR2: KGHSH and LQKENI. CDR3 length: 13 amino acids. V was pared by 4 bases and J by 2 bases, with 8 bases between. CDR3 region: CASSLDRNYGYTF. The CDR3 DNA is TGTGCCAGCTCACTCGACAGAAACTATGGCTACACCTTC.

The chain links TRBV30 to TRBJ1-2; D perhaps matches TRBD1 (5 bases). V was pared by 3 bases and J by 6 bases, with 26 bases between. This CDR3 is 17 amino acids long. The germline V gene has CDR1 GTSNPN and CDR2 SVGIG (reference sequence). CDR3 in DNA: TGTGCCTGGAGCCGAACGCGGCAGGGTGAGGGTGTAAATGGCTACACCTTC. This gives the protein CAWSRTRQGEGVNGYTF.

The gene calls are TRBV12-5 and TRBJ2-5; TRBD2 might be the D (6 bases). The V gene's germline CDR1 is LGHNT and CDR2 FRNRAP. V lost 8 bases to trimming and J lost 3 bases, with 10 bases between them. This CDR3 is built from 12 residues. In DNA form, the CDR3 reads TGTGCTAGTCGGGGGTTGGAAGAGACCCAGTACTTC. It is translated as CASRGLEETQYF.

The chain recombines TRBV29-1 with TRBJ1-4; D unresolved. CDR1 and CDR2 from the germline V gene are SQVTM and ANQGSEA. The CDR3 totals 16 residues. V dropped 2 bases and J dropped 3 bases, with 16 bases sitting between them. The CDR3 DNA reads as TGCAGCGTTGAATTTGGAGGGAGGAAGGCTAATGAAAAACTGTTTTTT. Residues: CSVEFGGRKANEKLFF. Variable domain in full (rest from reference TRBV29-1 and TRBJ1-4): SAVISQKPSRDICQRGTSLTIQCQVDSQVTMMFWYRQQPGQSLTLIATANQGSEATYESGFVIDKFPISRPNLTFSTLTVSNMSPEDSSIYLCSVEFGGRKANEKLFFGSGTQLSVL.

The chain uses TRBV2 and TRBJ1-2, with 9 bases identical to TRBD1. This CDR3 comprises 13 residues. V dropped 5 bases and J dropped 8; count of bases not matched to a gene: 6. Germline V lookup: CDR1 SNHLY, CDR2 FYNNEI. Written as DNA, the CDR3 is TGTGCCAGCAGTCGCGACAGGGGGGTCGGCTACACCTTC. It yields the protein CASSRDRGVGYTF. Supplemented by reference TRBV2 and TRBJ1-2, the full variable domain reads EPEVTQTPSHQVTQMGQEVILRCVPISNHLYFYWYRQILGQKVEFLVSFYNNEISEKSEIFDDQFSVERPDGSNFTLKIRSTKLEDSAMYFCASSRDRGVGYTFGSGTRLTVV.

The V gene is TRBV5-1, the J gene TRBJ2-5; 8 positions match TRBD1. The ends lost 4 bases at V and 4 bases at J; junction bases unmatched: 6. The CDR3 loop spans 14 amino acids. The germline V gene encodes CDR1 SGHRS and CDR2 YFSETQ. CDR3 nucleotides: TGCGCCAGCAGCAAGGGACAGGTGGGAGAGACCCAGTACTTC. Its protein product is CASSKGQVGETQYF.

V and J are TRBV5-1 and TRBJ1-2; D gene uncertain. CDR1 is SGHRS and CDR2 is YFSETQ in the germline V gene. Trimming stripped 1 base from V and 2 bases from J, with 15 bases between. The CDR3 spans 16 residues. In nucleotides, the CDR3 is TGCGCCAGCAGCTTGTCCGTACAGTCTCTAAACTATGGCTACACCTTC. This gives the protein CASSLSVQSLNYGYTF.

The V and J genes are TRBV24-1 and TRBJ2-3, with no clear D. The CDR3 runs to 14 residues. Trimming cost V 2 bases and J 2 bases, with 7 bases left between them. Germline V gene data show CDR1 as KGHDR and CDR2 as SFDVKD. The CDR3 protein is CATSDSQYTDTQYF. CDR3 nucleotide sequence: TGTGCCACCAGTGATTCACAGTACACAGATACGCAGTATTTT.

This clone was seen once. The V call is TRBV2, the J call TRBJ2-7, with TRBD1 matching over 8 bases. The CDR3 is made up of 14 amino acids. Trimming cost V 3 bases and J 3 bases; bases outside gene matches: 4. CDR1 and CDR2 from the germline V gene are SNHLY and FYNNEI. CDR3 bases: TGTGCCAGCAGTGATCAAGGACAGGGCTACGAGCAGTACGTC. This encodes CASSDQGQGYEQYV.

The chain carries TRBV19 and TRBJ2-5; D is perhaps TRBD2 (5 bases). Trimming removed 5 bases at V and 5 bases at J, with 15 bases between. The CDR3 is 14 amino acids. The germline V gene has CDR1 LNHDA and CDR2 SQIVND (reference sequence). CDR3 protein: CASSPFEGAETQYF. DNA for the CDR3: TGTGCCAGTAGTCCCTTCGAGGGAGCGGAGACCCAGTACTTC.

The chain carries TRBV25-1 and TRBJ2-5; TRBD1 matches 8 bases. The CDR3 has 13 amino acids. The J segment lost 7 bases and the V segment lost 1 base, leaving 2 bases of the junction unmatched. Germline loops: CDR1 MGHDK, CDR2 SYGVNS. CDR3 DNA sequence: TGTGCCAGCAGTGAATCCGACAGGGGGACCCAGTACTTC. Protein: CASSESDRGTQYF.

This chain uses TRBV19 with TRBJ2-1, with D hard to call. The CDR3 totals 12 residues. V shed 5 bases and J shed 7 bases, with 9 bases lying between them. Looked up from germline, CDR1 is LNHDA and CDR2 is SQIVND (reference sequence). The CDR3 DNA is TGTGCCAGTAGTTCCCCCGGAAATGAGCAGTTCTTC. Translation: CASSSPGNEQFF.

This sequence joins TRBV18 and TRBJ1-1; D is uncertain. V lost 1 base and J lost 1, with 13 bases in between. The length of the CDR3 is 16 residues. Germline V lookup: CDR1 KGHSH, CDR2 LQKENI. CDR3 nucleotide sequence: TGTGCCAGCTCACCACAAACGGACGTAAAGAACACTGAAGCTTTCTTT. Its protein product is CASSPQTDVKNTEAFF.

About this clone itself: Within the sample, other DNA sequences also encode this same CDR3. The V gene is TRBV5-4, the J gene TRBJ2-5; D not certain. The CDR3 loop spans 14 amino acids. The V end lost 0 bases, the J end lost 2 bases, and 8 bases lay between the germline ends. Germline V gives CDR1 SGHNT, CDR2 YYREEE (reference sequence). The CDR3 protein is CASSLGGSQETQYF. For the CDR3, the DNA is TGTGCCAGCAGCTTGGGGGGTTCTCAAGAGACCCAGTACTTC.